The sequence of this T cell receptor beta chain was determined in a study of blood T cell repertoires in COVID-19. The wider study: From T cells, B-cell-depleted T cells, or PBMCs came the material, which was cDNA or gDNA.

The repertoire was sequenced with immunoSEQ multiplex PCR; TCRdb's copy has only in-frame clones and lacks some. This sample yields fewer than 150,000 clones, of which around nine tenths are seen a single time; around 8.4% belongs to the top ten. Germline V gene sequence: CDR1 MDHEN, CDR2 SYDVKM. The CDR3 length is 15 residues. The V gene end was trimmed by 7 bases and the J gene end by 5 bases; junction bases not matched to a gene: 13. The J gene is TRBJ1-1, the V gene TRBV28; 7 positions match TRBD1. This sequence was found in a woman aged 70-85 years who had recovered from COVID-19. Sequenced material: peripheral blood. The CDR3 DNA is TGTGCCAGCACCAATACAGGGGTGGGTCGTACTGAAGCTTTCTTT. Translating gives CASTNTGVGRTEAFF.